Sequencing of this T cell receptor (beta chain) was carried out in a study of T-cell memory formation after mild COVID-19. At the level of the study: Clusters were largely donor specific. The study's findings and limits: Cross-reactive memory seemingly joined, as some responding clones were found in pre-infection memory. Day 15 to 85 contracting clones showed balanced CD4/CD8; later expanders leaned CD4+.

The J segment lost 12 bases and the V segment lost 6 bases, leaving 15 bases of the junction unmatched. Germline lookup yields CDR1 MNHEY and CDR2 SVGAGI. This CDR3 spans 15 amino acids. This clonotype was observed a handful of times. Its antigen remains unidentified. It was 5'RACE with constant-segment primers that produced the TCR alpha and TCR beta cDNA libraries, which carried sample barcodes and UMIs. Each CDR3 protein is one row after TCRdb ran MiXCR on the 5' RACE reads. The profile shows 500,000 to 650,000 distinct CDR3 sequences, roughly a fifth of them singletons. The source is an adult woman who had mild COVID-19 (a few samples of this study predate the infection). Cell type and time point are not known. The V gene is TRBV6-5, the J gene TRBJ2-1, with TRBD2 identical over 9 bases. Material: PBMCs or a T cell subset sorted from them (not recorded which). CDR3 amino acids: CASSPGTSPPYGQFF. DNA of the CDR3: TGTGCCAGCAGCCCCGGGACTAGCCCTCCTTATGGGCAGTTCTTC.